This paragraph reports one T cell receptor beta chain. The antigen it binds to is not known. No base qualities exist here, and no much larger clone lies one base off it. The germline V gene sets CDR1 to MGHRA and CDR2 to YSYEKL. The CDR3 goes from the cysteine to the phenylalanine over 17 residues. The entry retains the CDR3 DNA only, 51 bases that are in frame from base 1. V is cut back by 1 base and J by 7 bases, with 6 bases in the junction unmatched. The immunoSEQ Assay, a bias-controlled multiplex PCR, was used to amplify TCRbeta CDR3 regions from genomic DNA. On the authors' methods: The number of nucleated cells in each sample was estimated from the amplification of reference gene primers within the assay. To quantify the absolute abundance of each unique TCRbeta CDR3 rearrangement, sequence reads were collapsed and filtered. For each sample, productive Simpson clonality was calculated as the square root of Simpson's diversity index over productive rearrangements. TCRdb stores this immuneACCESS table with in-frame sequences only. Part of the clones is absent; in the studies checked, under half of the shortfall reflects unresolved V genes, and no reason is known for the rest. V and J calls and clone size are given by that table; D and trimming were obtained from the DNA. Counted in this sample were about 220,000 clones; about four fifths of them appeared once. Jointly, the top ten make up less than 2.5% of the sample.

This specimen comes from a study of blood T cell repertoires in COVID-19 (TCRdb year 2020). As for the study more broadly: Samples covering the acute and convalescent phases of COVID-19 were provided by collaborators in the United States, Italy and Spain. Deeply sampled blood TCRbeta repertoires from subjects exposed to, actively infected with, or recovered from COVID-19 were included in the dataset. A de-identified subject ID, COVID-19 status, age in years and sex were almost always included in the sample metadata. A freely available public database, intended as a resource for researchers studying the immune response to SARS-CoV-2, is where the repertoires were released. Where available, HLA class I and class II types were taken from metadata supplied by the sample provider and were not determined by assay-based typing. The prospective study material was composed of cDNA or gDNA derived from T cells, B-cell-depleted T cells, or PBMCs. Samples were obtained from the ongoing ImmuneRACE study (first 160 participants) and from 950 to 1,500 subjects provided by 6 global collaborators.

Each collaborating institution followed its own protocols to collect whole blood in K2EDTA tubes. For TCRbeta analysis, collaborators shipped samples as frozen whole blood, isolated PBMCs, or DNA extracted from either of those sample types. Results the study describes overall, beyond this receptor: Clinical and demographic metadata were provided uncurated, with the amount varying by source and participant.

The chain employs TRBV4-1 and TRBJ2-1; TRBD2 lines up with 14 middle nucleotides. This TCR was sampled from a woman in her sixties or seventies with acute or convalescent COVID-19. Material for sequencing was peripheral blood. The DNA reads TGCGCCAGCAGCCAAGCCCGACTAGCGGGGGGGCTGAATGAGCAGTTCTTC. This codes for CASSQARLAGGLNEQFF.